Listed below are T cell receptor beta chains from one sample, sequenced in a study of regulatory T cells in long-lasting Graves disease. TCRdb called the multiplex PCR reads again in MiXCR, with one record for every CDR3 protein. This table has about half a million distinct CDR3 sequences, around 11% appearing once. Another study also made use of these data, one on T cells in Graves' hyperthyroidism and ophthalmopathy.

This specimen was peripheral blood mononuclear cells (PBMCs), taken at new diagnosis, from a patient treated with antithyroid drugs. All receptors come from a woman between 25 and 40 years old with Graves disease. Both conserved end residues are part of each CDR3. A D gene is named only where the DNA matches it firmly. Where a row states a size, it is once, few, many or the class of an expanded clone; other rows omit it.

DNA | CDR3 | V | size | J | D
TGTGCCAGCAGAATGGGACCGAAATACCCTAACTATGGCTACACCTTC | CASRMGPKYPNYGYTF | TRBV6-1 | many | TRBJ1-2 | -
TGTGCCAGCAGCTCGGGACCAAGGGAGACCCAGTACTTC | CASSSGPRETQYF | TRBV11-2 | many | TRBJ2-5 | -
TGTGCCAGCAGCTTAGACCAGAGCAGGGGACTGTTAGGAGGCTACACCTTC | CASSLDQSRGLLGGYTF | TRBV7-2 | - | TRBJ1-2 | -
TGTGCCAGCACCCTAGGGGGGGGGAATGAGCAGTTCTTC | CASTLGGGNEQFF | TRBV12-3/TRBV12-4 | many | TRBJ2-1 | -
TGTGCCAGCAGCTTAGTCGCAGGGGCTTATGGCTACACCTTC | CASSLVAGAYGYTF | TRBV11-2 | many | TRBJ1-2 | -
TGTGCCACCAGCGGGACCTGGGGCAATGAGCAGTTCTTC | CATSGTWGNEQFF | TRBV24-1 | - | TRBJ2-1 | -
TGCAGTGCTAGTGTGGCAGGGAGGTTGTCAGATACGCAGTATTTT | CSASVAGRLSDTQYF | TRBV20-1 | many | TRBJ2-3 | -
TGCGCCAGCAGCTTGGTGGTCAGGGGGACTGAAGCTTTCTTT | CASSLVVRGTEAFF | TRBV5-1 | many | TRBJ1-1 | TRBD1
TGCGCCAGCAGTGACCCGACAGGGTCCTACAATGAGCAGTTCTTC | CASSDPTGSYNEQFF | TRBV10-1 | many | TRBJ2-1 | TRBD1
TGTGCCAGCAGTTTAGAACAAAGTGGGGAAAAACTGTTTTTT | CASSLEQSGEKLFF | TRBV27 | few | TRBJ1-4 | -
TGTGCCAGCAGTTTAAGCAGTGAGCAGTTCTTC | CASSLSSEQFF | TRBV28 | many | TRBJ2-1 | -
TGCGCCAGCAGCCAAACGAGTTTCGCCCAACCCCAAAGACAGGACTATGGCTACACCTTC | CASSQTSFAQPQRQDYGYTF | TRBV4-1 | few | TRBJ1-2 | -
TGCGCCAGCAGCCAAGGGGCGAGGGCCCTGAACACTGAAGCTTTCTTT | CASSQGARALNTEAFF | TRBV4-3 | - | TRBJ1-1 | -